The clone carrying this T cell receptor (beta chain) was seen at least ten times. In making TCR cDNA, 5'RACE template switching added a universal primer site and UMIs to it. TCRdb redid the calling of the 5' RACE reads with MiXCR, one entry per CDR3 protein. The sample carries 510,000 or so distinct CDR3 sequences, 15% to 20% recorded once. The data derive from a study of T cells after yellow fever vaccination. On the study more broadly: Fractions with few cells were prepared using SMART-Seq v4 Ultra Low Input.

This TCR derives from a man younger than 40 who received the YFV17D yellow fever vaccine. Sequencing used PBMCs, obtained 15 days after the yellow fever booster vaccination.

The CDR3 sequence: CASEPGLAGHEQYF. The CDR3 region has the DNA TGTGCCAGCGAACCGGGACTAGCGGGTCATGAGCAGTACTTC. The V and J genes are TRBV28 and TRBJ2-7, with 12 positions matching TRBD2. This CDR3 is 14 amino acids long. V lost 8 bases to trimming and J lost 7 bases; unmatched junction nucleotides: 9. From germline, CDR1 is MDHEN and CDR2 SYDVKM.